The entry below describes one T cell receptor beta chain. The data were obtained in a study of blood T cell repertoires in COVID-19. Study-wide context: COVID-19 samples, acute and convalescent, were from the United States, Italy and Spain.

The table came from immunoSEQ multiplex PCR; TCRdb's copy has only in-frame clones and leaves some out. The data hold fewer than 250,000 clones, with 70% to 90% observed a single time. The sample taken for sequencing was PBMCs or T cells enriched from blood (not recorded which). The sequence derives from a woman between 18 and 30 years old who had recovered from COVID-19.

CDR3 region: CASSSTLSGGVYEQYF. In DNA, the CDR3 is TGTGCCAGCAGCTCAACATTATCAGGGGGCGTCTACGAGCAGTACTTC. The chain joins TRBV7-6 to TRBJ2-7; TRBD1 agrees at 8 bases. J was trimmed by 3 bases and V by 4 bases; bases with no gene match: 11. Germline V gene lookup returns CDR1 SGHVS and CDR2 FNYEAQ. This CDR3 has 16 amino acids.